This TCR beta chain was obtained from a study of beta chain features in type 1 diabetes. At the level of the study: Age, gender, cell numbers and subset yield matched between patients and controls. Examination covered under 110 million sorted cells spanning all samples. General study results and limits: Researchers report that Type 1 diabetes patients had moderately but significantly shorter TCRB CDR3s across all four CD4+ subsets. Within the patient group, naive, central memory and Treg TCRB repertoires appeared more similar to each other than within healthy donors. Cells that show high TCR expression could be over-represented by cDNA sequencing.

The CDR3 has 16 residues. Germline loops: CDR1 SGHTA, CDR2 FQGNSA. V was pared by 1 base and J by 3 bases, with 15 bases between. As concerns this clone: The target antigen is unknown.

TCRB transcripts that were expressed got sequenced, as all of the isolated RNA had been reverse transcribed. Measured with immunoSEQ multiplex PCR; TCRdb has only the in-frame clones, and not every one. The sample shows some 250,000 clones, approximately 15% of them seen only once. V is TRBV7-2 and J is TRBJ2-5, with D possibly matching TRBD2 (7 bases). The clonotype was recovered from a man younger than 45 with type 1 diabetes. The specimen sequenced was naive CD4+ T cells from blood. The DNA of the CDR3 is TGTGCCAGCAGCTTAGGGGACTACAGGGTCAAAGAGACCCAGTACTTC. The encoded protein is CASSLGDYRVKETQYF.